This paragraph reports one TCR beta chain. Antigen specificity is unknown. The template was RNA from unsorted bulk tissue. More than 3 cm separated this lung sample from the edge of the tumor. Newly diagnosed lung cancer patients had thoracic surgery in China, August–late 2014, without prior chemotherapy. Three rounds of nested PCR, following a modified ARM-PCR protocol, produced the TCRbeta library. Using its own MiXCR run on the multiplex PCR reads, TCRdb lists one record per CDR3 protein. Found here are some 100,000 distinct CDR3 sequences, over 55% of them singletons; the top ten hold around 19%. This specimen comes from a study of tumor and adjacent non-tumor tissue in lung cancer. Whole-study context: Stage I to III disease affected ten to eleven men and roughly 5 women aged about 30 to 85. Overall study results and limits: Tumor tissue had significantly higher TCR diversity than normal lung. Shorter survival was associated with higher TCR diversity in tumors.

The sequenced sample was distant non-tumor lung tissue. The sequence came from a man aged 55 to 69 with non-small cell lung cancer.

The CDR3 bases are TGTGCCAGCACCCCGGGGGGATTACAAGGTGGCTACACCTTC. This translates into CASTPGGLQGGYTF. The V and J genes are TRBV6-6 and TRBJ1-2; D may be TRBD1 (5 bases). The V gene lost 7 bases and the J gene lost 7 bases, with 19 bases spanning the gap. Per the germline V gene, CDR1 is MNHNY and CDR2 is SVGAGI (reference sequence). This CDR3 has 14 amino acids.